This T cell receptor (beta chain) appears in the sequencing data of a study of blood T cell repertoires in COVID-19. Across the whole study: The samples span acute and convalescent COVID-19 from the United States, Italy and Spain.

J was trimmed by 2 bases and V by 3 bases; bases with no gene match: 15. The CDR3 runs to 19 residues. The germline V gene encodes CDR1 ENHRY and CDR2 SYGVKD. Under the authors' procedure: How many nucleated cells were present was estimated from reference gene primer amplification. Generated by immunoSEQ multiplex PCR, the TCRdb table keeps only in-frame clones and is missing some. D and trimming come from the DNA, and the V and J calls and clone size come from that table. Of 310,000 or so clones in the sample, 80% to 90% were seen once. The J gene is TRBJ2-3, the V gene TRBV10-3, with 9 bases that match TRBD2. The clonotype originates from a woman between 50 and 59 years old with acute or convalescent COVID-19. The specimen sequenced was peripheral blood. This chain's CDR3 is CAISDPLLLTSGDTDTQYF. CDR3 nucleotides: TGTGCCATCAGTGATCCCCTACTTCTGACTAGCGGAGACACAGATACGCAGTATTTT.